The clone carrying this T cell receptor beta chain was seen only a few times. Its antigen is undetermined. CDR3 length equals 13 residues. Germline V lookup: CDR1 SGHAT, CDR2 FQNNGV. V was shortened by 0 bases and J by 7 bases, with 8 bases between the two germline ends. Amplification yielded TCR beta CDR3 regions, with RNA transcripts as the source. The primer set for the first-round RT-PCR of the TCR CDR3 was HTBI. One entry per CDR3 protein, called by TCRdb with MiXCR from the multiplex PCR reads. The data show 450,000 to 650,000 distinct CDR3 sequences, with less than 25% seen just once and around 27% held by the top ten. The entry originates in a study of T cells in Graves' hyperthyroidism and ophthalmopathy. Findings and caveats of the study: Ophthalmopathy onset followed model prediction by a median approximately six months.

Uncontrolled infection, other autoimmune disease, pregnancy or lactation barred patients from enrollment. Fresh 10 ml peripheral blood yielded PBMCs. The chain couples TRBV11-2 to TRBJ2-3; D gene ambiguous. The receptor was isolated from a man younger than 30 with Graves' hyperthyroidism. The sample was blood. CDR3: CASSLDAGHTQYF. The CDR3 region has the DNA TGTGCCAGCAGCTTAGATGCTGGACATACGCAGTATTTT.